The rows below give T cell receptor beta chains drawn from one sample of a study of cytomegalovirus exposure and HLA in healthy donors. The method was immunoSEQ multiplex PCR; TCRdb's version includes in-frame clones alone and lacks a portion of them. The sample includes 65,000 to 100,000 clones, approximately 79% of them seen just once. The sample consisted of PBMCs. These receptors were taken from a female donor in good health and CMV-seronegative. CDR3s include the opening cysteine and the closing phenylalanine or tryptophan. The order of the fields is J gene, V gene, D gene, clone size, CDR3 protein, CDR3 DNA. The D gene is left open where the match is weak. Only part of the rows carry a size: once, few, many, or a class if the clone is expanded.

j_call: TRBJ2-3; v_call: TRBV6-5; d_call: .; clone_size: .; cdr3_aa: CASSYISVNTDTQYF; cdr3_nt: TGTGCCAGCAGTTATATTAGCGTTAACACAGATACGCAGTATTTT
j_call: TRBJ1-5; v_call: TRBV9; d_call: .; clone_size: .; cdr3_aa: CASSLDGIANQPQHF; cdr3_nt: TGTGCCAGCAGCCTCGACGGAATAGCAAATCAGCCCCAGCATTTT
j_call: TRBJ1-1; v_call: TRBV30; d_call: TRBD1; clone_size: .; cdr3_aa: CAWTSNRQGKKSDTEAFF; cdr3_nt: TGTGCCTGGACTTCAAACCGACAGGGTAAGAAGAGCGACACTGAAGCTTTCTTT
j_call: TRBJ2-7; v_call: TRBV10-2; d_call: .; clone_size: few; cdr3_aa: CASRPGWVNYEQYF; cdr3_nt: TGCGCCAGCAGGCCAGGTTGGGTGAACTACGAGCAGTACTTC
j_call: TRBJ2-3; v_call: TRBV30; d_call: TRBD2; clone_size: .; cdr3_aa: CAGASGGGGDTQYF; cdr3_nt: TGTGCCGGGGCTAGCGGGGGTGGTGGGGATACGCAGTATTTT
j_call: TRBJ2-2; v_call: TRBV27; d_call: .; clone_size: .; cdr3_aa: CASRYTGRGTGELFF; cdr3_nt: TGTGCCAGCCGGTATACGGGCCGGGGCACCGGGGAGCTGTTTTTT
j_call: TRBJ2-5; v_call: TRBV5-6; d_call: .; clone_size: .; cdr3_aa: CASSSPLGPGETQYF; cdr3_nt: TGTGCCAGCAGCTCGCCGTTGGGGCCAGGGGAGACCCAGTACTTC
j_call: TRBJ2-5; v_call: TRBV5-1; d_call: .; clone_size: .; cdr3_aa: CASSLGLAPQETQYF; cdr3_nt: TGCGCCAGCAGCTTGGGGCTAGCGCCTCAAGAGACCCAGTACTTC
j_call: TRBJ2-3; v_call: TRBV5-4; d_call: .; clone_size: .; cdr3_aa: CASSLATGTTDTQYF; cdr3_nt: TGTGCCAGCAGCTTGGCCACAGGAACGACAGATACGCAGTATTTT
j_call: TRBJ2-7; v_call: TRBV6-1; d_call: .; clone_size: .; cdr3_aa: CASTFGGTNSYEQYF; cdr3_nt: TGTGCCAGCACCTTTGGCGGGACGAACTCCTACGAGCAGTACTTC
j_call: TRBJ2-3; v_call: TRBV30; d_call: .; clone_size: .; cdr3_aa: CAWSVGGSSTDTQYF; cdr3_nt: TGTGCCTGGAGCGTCGGAGGGTCGAGCACAGATACGCAGTATTTT
j_call: TRBJ2-7; v_call: TRBV7-2; d_call: .; clone_size: few; cdr3_aa: CASSLVRYEQYF; cdr3_nt: TGTGCCAGCAGCTTAGTTCGGTACGAGCAGTACTTC
j_call: TRBJ1-2; v_call: TRBV5-4; d_call: TRBD1; clone_size: .; cdr3_aa: CASSRTGGRDGYTF; cdr3_nt: TGTGCCAGCAGCCGGACAGGGGGTAGGGATGGCTACACCTTC
j_call: TRBJ2-7; v_call: TRBV7-9; d_call: TRBD1; clone_size: few; cdr3_aa: CASSPPGQPYEQYF; cdr3_nt: TGTGCCAGCAGCCCCCCGGGACAGCCCTACGAGCAGTACTTC
j_call: TRBJ2-5; v_call: TRBV5-4; d_call: TRBD1; clone_size: .; cdr3_aa: CASSLAGQQEETQYF; cdr3_nt: TGTGCCAGCAGCTTGGCGGGACAGCAAGAAGAGACCCAGTACTTC
j_call: TRBJ2-7; v_call: TRBV11-3; d_call: .; clone_size: once; cdr3_aa: CASSPGGRSYEQYF; cdr3_nt: TGTGCCAGCAGCCCAGGGGGGCGGTCCTACGAGCAGTACTTC
j_call: TRBJ1-3; v_call: TRBV6-6; d_call: .; clone_size: .; cdr3_aa: CATSGQVNTIYF; cdr3_nt: TGTGCCACCTCGGGACAAGTAAACACCATATATTTT
j_call: TRBJ2-3; v_call: TRBV7-9; d_call: TRBD2; clone_size: .; cdr3_aa: CASRLDGGDDTQYF; cdr3_nt: TGTGCCAGCAGATTAGACGGGGGGGATGATACGCAGTATTTT
j_call: TRBJ1-2; v_call: TRBV30; d_call: TRBD1; clone_size: few; cdr3_aa: CAWSIGGRGYTF; cdr3_nt: TGTGCCTGGAGTATAGGGGGCCGGGGCTACACCTTC
j_call: TRBJ2-1; v_call: TRBV27; d_call: TRBD1; clone_size: .; cdr3_aa: CASSLSGTGVGGEQFF; cdr3_nt: TGTGCCAGCAGTTTATCGGGGACAGGGGTTGGCGGTGAGCAGTTCTTC
j_call: TRBJ1-2; v_call: TRBV9; d_call: TRBD1; clone_size: .; cdr3_aa: CASSVGQGAYGYTF; cdr3_nt: TGTGCCAGCAGCGTAGGGCAGGGGGCCTATGGCTACACCTTC
j_call: TRBJ2-3; v_call: TRBV19; d_call: TRBD2; clone_size: .; cdr3_aa: CASSRTSVTDTQYF; cdr3_nt: TGTGCCAGTAGCAGGACTAGCGTCACAGATACGCAGTATTTT
j_call: TRBJ2-7; v_call: TRBV7-2; d_call: TRBD2; clone_size: .; cdr3_aa: CASSIRTSGGGYEQYF; cdr3_nt: TGTGCCAGCAGCATACGGACTAGCGGGGGCGGCTACGAGCAGTACTTC
j_call: TRBJ2-6; v_call: TRBV5-1; d_call: TRBD1; clone_size: .; cdr3_aa: CASSVQGAPGANVLTF; cdr3_nt: TGCGCCAGCAGCGTACAGGGGGCGCCTGGGGCCAACGTCCTGACTTTC
j_call: TRBJ2-3; v_call: TRBV5-4; d_call: .; clone_size: .; cdr3_aa: CASTVNTDTQYF; cdr3_nt: TGTGCCAGCACCGTTAACACAGATACGCAGTATTTT
j_call: TRBJ2-5; v_call: TRBV15; d_call: TRBD2; clone_size: .; cdr3_aa: CATSRVLAGRETQYF; cdr3_nt: TGTGCCACCAGCAGGGTCCTAGCGGGACGGGAGACCCAGTACTTC
j_call: TRBJ2-7; v_call: TRBV6-6; d_call: TRBD2; clone_size: .; cdr3_aa: CASRPLAGGPDEQYF; cdr3_nt: TGTGCCAGCAGACCATTAGCGGGGGGGCCGGACGAGCAGTACTTC